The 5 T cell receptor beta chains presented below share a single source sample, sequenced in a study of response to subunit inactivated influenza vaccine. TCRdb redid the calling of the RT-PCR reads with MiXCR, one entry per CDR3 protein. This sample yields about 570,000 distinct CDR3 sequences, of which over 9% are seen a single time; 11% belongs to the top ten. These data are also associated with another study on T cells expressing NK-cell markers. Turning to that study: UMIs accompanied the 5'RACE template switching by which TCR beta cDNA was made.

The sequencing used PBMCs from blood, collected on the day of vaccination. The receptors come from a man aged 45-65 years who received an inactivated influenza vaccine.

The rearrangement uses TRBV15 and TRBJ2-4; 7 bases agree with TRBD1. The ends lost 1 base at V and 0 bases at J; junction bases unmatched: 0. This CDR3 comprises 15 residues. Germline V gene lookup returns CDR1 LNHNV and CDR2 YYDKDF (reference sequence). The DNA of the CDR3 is TGTGCCACCAGCAGAGGACAGGGAGCCAAAAACATTCAGTACTTC. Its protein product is CATSRGQGAKNIQYF.

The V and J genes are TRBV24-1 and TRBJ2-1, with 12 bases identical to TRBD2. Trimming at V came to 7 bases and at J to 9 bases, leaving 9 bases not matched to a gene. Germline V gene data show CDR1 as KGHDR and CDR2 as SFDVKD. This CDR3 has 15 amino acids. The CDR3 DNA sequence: TGTGCCACCAGCCGACTAGCGGGGGCCGGGAGTGAGCAGTTCTTC. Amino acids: CATSRLAGAGSEQFF.

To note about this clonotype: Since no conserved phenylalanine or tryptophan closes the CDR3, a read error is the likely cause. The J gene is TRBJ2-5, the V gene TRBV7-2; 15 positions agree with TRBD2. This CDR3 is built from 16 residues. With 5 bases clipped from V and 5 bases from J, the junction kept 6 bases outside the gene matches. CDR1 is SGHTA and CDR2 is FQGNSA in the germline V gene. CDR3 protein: CASSTRTSGRGETQYY. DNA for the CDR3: TGTGCCAGCAGCACCCGGACTAGCGGGAGGGGGGAGACCCAGTACTAC.

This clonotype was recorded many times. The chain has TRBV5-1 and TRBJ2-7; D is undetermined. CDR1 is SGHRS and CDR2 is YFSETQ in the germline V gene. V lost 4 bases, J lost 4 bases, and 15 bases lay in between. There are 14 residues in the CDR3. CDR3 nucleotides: TGCGCCAGCAGCCCCCGGACGGATCCATACGAGCAGTACTTC. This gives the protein CASSPRTDPYEQYF.

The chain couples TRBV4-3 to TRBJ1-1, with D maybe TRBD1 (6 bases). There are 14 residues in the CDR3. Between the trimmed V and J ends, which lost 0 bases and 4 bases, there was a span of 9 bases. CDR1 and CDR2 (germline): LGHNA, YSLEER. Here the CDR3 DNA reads TGCGCCAGCAGCCAAGAGTGGGGGCCCACTGAAGCTTTCTTT. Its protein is CASSQEWGPTEAFF.